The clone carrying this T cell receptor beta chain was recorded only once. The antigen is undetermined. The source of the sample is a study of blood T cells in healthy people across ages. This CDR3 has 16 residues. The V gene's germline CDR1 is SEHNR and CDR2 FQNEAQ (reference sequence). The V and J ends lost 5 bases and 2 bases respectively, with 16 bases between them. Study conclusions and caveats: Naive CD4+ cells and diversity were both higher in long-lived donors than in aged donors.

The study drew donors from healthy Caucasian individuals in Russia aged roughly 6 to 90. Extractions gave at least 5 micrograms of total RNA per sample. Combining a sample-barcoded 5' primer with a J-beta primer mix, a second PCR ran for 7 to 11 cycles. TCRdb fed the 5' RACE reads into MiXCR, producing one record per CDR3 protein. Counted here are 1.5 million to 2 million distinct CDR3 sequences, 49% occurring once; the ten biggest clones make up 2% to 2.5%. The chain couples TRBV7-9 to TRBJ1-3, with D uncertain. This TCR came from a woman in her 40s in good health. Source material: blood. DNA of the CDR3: TGTGCCAGCAGCCCGGGGTTAGGAGCACCTGGAAACACCATATATTTT. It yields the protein CASSPGLGAPGNTIYF.